One sample yielded the 14 T cell receptor beta chains listed below, sequenced in a study of shared clonotypes between healthy human individuals. Method: immunoSEQ multiplex PCR; TCRdb's copy keeps in-frame clones and lacks some. This table holds approximately 1.9 million clones, around 93% found once. The naive CD8 population came from CD45RO-negative cells selected for CCR7, without terminally differentiated effector memory CD45RA+ cells. The sample comprised naive CD8+ T cells from PBMCs. The receptors were gathered from a man aged 18 to 29 in good health. Some clones in this sample may be carry-over from other donors' samples.

The chain has TRBV9 and TRBJ2-7; 9 bases are a match to TRBD2. The V gene end was trimmed by 3 bases and the J gene end by 2 bases; junction bases not matched to a gene: 6. The V gene's germline CDR1 is SGDLS and CDR2 YYNGEE. This CDR3 contains 15 residues. CDR3 amino acids: CASSAGLANTYEQYF. CDR3 nucleotides: TGTGCCAGCAGCGCTGGACTAGCGAATACCTACGAGCAGTACTTC.

This chain uses TRBV7-9 with TRBJ2-2; 8 bases align to TRBD1. CDR3 length: 15 residues. The ends lost 5 bases at V and 4 bases at J; junction bases unmatched: 6. Germline CDR1 SEHNR, CDR2 FQNEAQ (reference sequence). The CDR3 protein is CASSRAQGATGELFF. The CDR3 coding sequence is TGTGCCAGCAGCCGGGCTCAGGGGGCCACCGGGGAGCTGTTTTTT.

J is TRBJ2-3 and V is TRBV15; unclear D gene. This CDR3 has 15 amino acids. V lost 0 bases, J lost 5 bases, and 12 bases lay in between. Per germline, CDR1 LNHNV and CDR2 YYDKDF (reference sequence). The CDR3 DNA is TGTGCCACCAGCAGAGATTCGAACGCTGAAGATACGCAGTATTTT. It codes for CATSRDSNAEDTQYF.

V usage is TRBV28 and J usage is TRBJ2-7; TRBD1 matches 7 bases. The CDR3 sequence is 15 residues long. Trimming took 6 bases from V and 7 from J; bases not matched to a gene: 15. Germline loops: CDR1 MDHEN, CDR2 SYDVKM. The CDR3 DNA reads as TGTGCCAGCAGACCAGACAGGGAAAGGCCAACAGAGCAGTACTTC. It yields the protein CASRPDRERPTEQYF.

The chain couples TRBV7-9 to TRBJ1-4; 8 bases align to TRBD1. Per the germline V gene, CDR1 is SEHNR and CDR2 is FQNEAQ (reference sequence). The CDR3 is 16 amino acids. V lost 2 bases to trimming and J lost 5 bases; unmatched junction nucleotides: 7. The CDR3 is CASSLTSTGVNEKLFF. CDR3 DNA sequence: TGTGCCAGCAGCTTAACCTCGACAGGGGTGAATGAAAAACTGTTTTTT.

Worth noting for this clone: This sample includes further DNA sequences coding for the same CDR3. The CDR3: CASSLSGGAPYEQYF. In DNA, the CDR3 is TGTGCCAGCAGTTTATCGGGGGGGGCTCCCTACGAGCAGTACTTC. V gene TRBV27 combines with J gene TRBJ2-7, with TRBD2 as a possible D gene (7 bases). The V gene's germline CDR1 is MNHEY and CDR2 SMNVEV (reference sequence). The CDR3 loop spans 15 amino acids. Trimming removed 0 bases at V and 2 bases at J, with 11 bases between.

The gene calls are TRBV4-1 and TRBJ2-7; no reliable D call. V shed 0 bases and J shed 0 bases, with 12 bases lying between them. The CDR3 is 16 amino acids. Per the germline V gene, CDR1 is MGHRA and CDR2 is YSYEKL. CDR3 sequence reads: CASSQDRVTASYEQYF. DNA of the CDR3: TGCGCCAGCAGCCAAGATCGGGTGACGGCCTCCTACGAGCAGTACTTC.

The V and J genes are TRBV29-1 and TRBJ2-2; 7 nucleotides agree with TRBD2. The CDR3 is made up of 16 amino acids. Germline assignment: CDR1 SQVTM and CDR2 ANQGSEA. Unmatched junction bases numbered 11, after V lost 6 bases and J lost 1 base. The DNA of the CDR3 is TGCAGCGTGCCGGGGGTTAGGGAGGGGAACACCGGGGAGCTGTTTTTT. It specifies CSVPGVREGNTGELFF.

The genes are TRBV7-9 and TRBJ2-7, with D perhaps TRBD1 (5 bases). V was cut by 5 bases and J by 5 bases, with 10 bases left in between. This CDR3 has 12 amino acids. Looked up from germline, CDR1 is SEHNR and CDR2 is FQNEAQ (reference sequence). CDR3 DNA: TGTGCCAGCAGCCGCCAGGGTAACGAGCAGTACTTC. Protein product: CASSRQGNEQYF.

This rearrangement joins TRBV27 to TRBJ2-5, with D perhaps matching TRBD1 (5 bases). From germline, CDR1 is MNHEY and CDR2 SMNVEV (reference sequence). The length of the CDR3 is 14 residues. Trimming cost V 5 bases and J 0 bases, with 10 bases left between them. In DNA, the CDR3 is TGTGCCAGCAGTACGACAGTGGACCAAGAGACCCAGTACTTC. Translating gives CASSTTVDQETQYF.

V usage is TRBV6-1 and J usage is TRBJ1-5, with TRBD1 identical over 10 bases. The CDR3 has 15 amino acids. V dropped 6 bases and J dropped 6; count of bases not matched to a gene: 8. Per germline, CDR1 MNHNS and CDR2 SASEGT. For the CDR3, the DNA is TGTGCCAGCAGAAATGAGGACAGGGGGAGTCAGCCCCAGCATTTT. This translates into CASRNEDRGSQPQHF.

J is TRBJ1-5 and V is TRBV28, with D maybe TRBD1 (6 bases). The CDR3 runs to 15 residues. V lost 3 bases and J lost 8, with 17 bases in between. Germline values: CDR1 MDHEN, CDR2 SYDVKM. Here the CDR3 reads CASSFARGNREPQHF. The DNA of the CDR3 is TGTGCCAGCAGTTTCGCCAGGGGAAATCGGGAGCCCCAGCATTTT.

CDR3 nucleotide sequence: TGCGCCAGCAGCCAAACTAGGGCGGACGCGAACACCGGGGAGCTGTTTTTT. Its translation is CASSQTRADANTGELFF. The gene calls are TRBV4-1 and TRBJ2-2; tentatively, D is TRBD2 (5 bases). Trimming removed 2 bases from V and 0 bases from J, with 13 bases in between. This CDR3 region has 17 residues. The germline V gene has CDR1 MGHRA and CDR2 YSYEKL.

CDR3 region: CASSERGTVPYNEQFF. In nucleotides, the CDR3 is TGTGCCAGCAGTGAAAGGGGGACTGTCCCCTACAATGAGCAGTTCTTC. J is TRBJ2-1 and V is TRBV2; possibly TRBD1 or TRBD2 for D (6 bases each). The CDR3 totals 16 residues. V lost 2 bases, J lost 2 bases, and 13 bases lay in between. Per germline, CDR1 SNHLY and CDR2 FYNNEI.